This TCR beta chain was obtained from a study of blood T cell repertoires in COVID-19. The CDR3 spans 13 residues. The ends were cut back, 1 base at V and 6 bases at J, with 10 bases in the middle. Germline V gene sequence: CDR1 SGHDT, CDR2 YYEEEE. TCRdb keeps only in-frame clones here, not all; method: immunoSEQ multiplex PCR. Among 120,000 or so clones, around 80% were seen once, and the ten largest hold approximately 2%. Sample: peripheral blood. This chain joins TRBV5-6 and TRBJ1-2, with D unresolved. This sequence was found in a man between 65 and 85 years old with acute or convalescent COVID-19. This CDR3 reads CASSLKREDGYTF. In DNA, the CDR3 is TGTGCCAGCAGCTTGAAACGAGAGGATGGCTACACCTTC.